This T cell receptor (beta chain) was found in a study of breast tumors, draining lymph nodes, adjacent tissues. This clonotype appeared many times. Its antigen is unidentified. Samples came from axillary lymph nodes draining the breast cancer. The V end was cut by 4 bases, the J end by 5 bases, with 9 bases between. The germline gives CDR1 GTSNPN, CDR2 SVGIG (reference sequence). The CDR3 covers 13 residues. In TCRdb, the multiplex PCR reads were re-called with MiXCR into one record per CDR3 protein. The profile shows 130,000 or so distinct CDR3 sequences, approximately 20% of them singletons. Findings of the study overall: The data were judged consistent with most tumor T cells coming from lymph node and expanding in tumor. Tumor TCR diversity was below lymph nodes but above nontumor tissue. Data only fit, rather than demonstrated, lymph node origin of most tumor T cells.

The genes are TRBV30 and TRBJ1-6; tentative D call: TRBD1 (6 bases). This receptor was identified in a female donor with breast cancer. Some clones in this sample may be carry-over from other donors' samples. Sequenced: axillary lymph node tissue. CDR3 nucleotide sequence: TGTGCCTGGAATACAGGGAATAATTCACCCCTCCACTTT. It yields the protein CAWNTGNNSPLHF.